This T cell receptor (beta chain) was profiled in a study of cytomegalovirus exposure and HLA in healthy donors. Study-wide context: From 150 million to 200 million T cells, an earlier analysis saw approximately 120 million unique TCR beta sequences. Findings of the study overall: Analyzed later, association rates of TCRs varied across HLA loci, with DRB1 most and HLA-C fewest. V- and J-gene trimming in TCR beta was tied to a missense DCLRE1C variant by an analysis performed later. One later analysis reportedly identified an Asian-associated ancestry cluster that showed fewer N-insertions than the roughly 620-donor mean.

The study ran its PCR with 60 Vbeta and 13 Jbeta primers. Method: immunoSEQ multiplex PCR; TCRdb's copy keeps in-frame clones and lacks some. The sample shows about 110,000 clones, 73% of them seen only once. A note on this clone: What it binds is not known.

CDR1 SGHRS and CDR2 YFSETQ come from the germline V gene. V lost 2 bases to trimming and J lost 7 bases; unmatched junction nucleotides: 11. The length of the CDR3 is 17 residues. The origin of this receptor is a woman in her forties in good health and CMV-seronegative. Sequencing used PBMCs. The chain recombines TRBV5-1 with TRBJ2-7, with 14 bases that match TRBD2. The CDR3 DNA sequence: TGCGCCAGCAGCTTCGACGCTAATGGACTAGCGGGAGGTGAGCAGTACTTC. Its translation: CASSFDANGLAGGEQYF.